These 19 T cell receptor beta chains were all obtained from the same sample, sequenced in a study of T cell changes during pregnancy in multiple sclerosis. Libraries were prepared by immunoSEQ multiplex PCR; TCRdb keeps only in-frame clonotypes and omits some of them. The sample shows around 48,000 clones, approximately 92% of them seen only once. The specimen comprised CD4+ T cells from peripheral blood mononuclear cells, sampled in the second trimester of pregnancy. The origin of the receptors is a female donor in good health, enrolled as a control in a pregnancy study.

V gene TRBV7-8 combines with J gene TRBJ2-7, with D possibly TRBD2 on 7 matching bases. V gave up 3 bases and J gave up 4 bases, with 13 bases separating them. CDR1 and CDR2 from the germline V gene are SGHVS and FQNEAQ. This CDR3 has 14 amino acids. This chain's CDR3 is CASSFREGGYEQYF. The CDR3 DNA reads as TGTGCCAGCAGCTTTAGGGAGGGGGGGTACGAGCAGTACTTC.

V gene TRBV7-9 combines with J gene TRBJ1-1, with 9 bases that match TRBD1. Unmatched junction bases numbered 5, after V lost 3 bases and J lost 6 bases. Germline V gene data show CDR1 as SEHNR and CDR2 as FQNEAQ (reference sequence). The CDR3 has 14 residues. CDR3 in DNA: TGTGCCAGCAGCTTCCTGACAGGGGGTTCTGAAGCTTTCTTT. It encodes CASSFLTGGSEAFF.

This chain uses TRBV11-3 with TRBJ2-5, with TRBD2 identical over 7 bases. The length of the CDR3 is 16 residues. V lost 0 bases to trimming and J lost 5 bases; unmatched junction nucleotides: 9. Germline assignment: CDR1 SGHNT and CDR2 YENEEA. CDR3 nucleotides: TGTGCCAGCAGCTTAGATCGGCGGGAGAGCCTTGAGACCCAGTACTTC. Its translation: CASSLDRRESLETQYF.

The gene calls are TRBV5-1 and TRBJ2-2; D may be TRBD2 (6 bases). Trimming removed 0 bases from V and 4 bases from J, with 16 bases in between. The CDR3 consists of 17 residues. In germline, CDR1 is SGHRS, CDR2 YFSETQ. In DNA form, the CDR3 reads TGCGCCAGCAGCTTGGCCGGGGCCCTGGAGGGCACCGGGGAGCTGTTTTTT. Translating gives CASSLAGALEGTGELFF.

DNA for the CDR3: TGTGCCACCCTCCCGGGGGGCGCGAGTGAAAAACTGTTTTTT. It yields the protein CATLPGGASEKLFF. The V and J genes are TRBV6-1 and TRBJ1-4, with D possibly being TRBD1 (6 bases). This CDR3 has 14 residues. Germline lookup yields CDR1 MNHNS and CDR2 SASEGT. V was trimmed by 10 bases and J by 7 bases, leaving 19 bases between them.

The rearrangement links TRBV19 to TRBJ2-7, with 9 bases aligning to TRBD2. The CDR3 loop spans 14 amino acids. Germline lookup yields CDR1 LNHDA and CDR2 SQIVND (reference sequence). V lost 8 bases, J lost 2 bases, and 7 bases stayed unmatched. Written as DNA, the CDR3 is TGTGCCAGTCTTGGGACTAGCAGGGCCTACGAGCAGTACTTC. This gives the protein CASLGTSRAYEQYF.

This chain links TRBV7-2 with TRBJ2-1; D possibly corresponds to TRBD2 (6 bases). Germline values: CDR1 SGHTA, CDR2 FQGNSA. The germline V and J ends were trimmed by 1 base and 2 bases, with 12 bases remaining between them. This CDR3 is 16 amino acids long. DNA for the CDR3: TGTGCCAGCAGCTTAGAGGGCGGGACGACCTACAATGAGCAGTTCTTC. Translated: CASSLEGGTTYNEQFF.

V and J are TRBV18 and TRBJ1-1; TRBD1 agrees at 11 bases. After removal of 8 bases from V and 0 bases from J, the junction contained 8 bases not matched to a gene. The CDR3 loop spans 16 amino acids. Germline V gene lookup returns CDR1 KGHSH and CDR2 LQKENI. The CDR3 region has the DNA TGTGCCAGCCTAACCGGGACAGGGGGGATGAACACTGAAGCTTTCTTT. The encoded protein is CASLTGTGGMNTEAFF.

This clone was recorded a few times. V usage is TRBV28 and J usage is TRBJ1-2, with D hard to call. Germline lookup yields CDR1 MDHEN and CDR2 SYDVKM. The V and J ends lost 1 base and 0 bases respectively, with 15 bases between them. This CDR3 region has 17 residues. The CDR3 coding sequence is TGTGCCAGCAGTTTATTTGTCAGGCCCCTTACTAACTATGGCTACACCTTC. Its translation is CASSLFVRPLTNYGYTF.

The chain carries TRBV7-2 and TRBJ1-2, with TRBD1 matching 8 bases. Germline CDR1 is SGHTA and CDR2 is FQGNSA. V shed 5 bases, J shed 8 bases, and the junction held 4 bases outside the gene matches. The CDR3 is made up of 12 amino acids. Written as DNA, the CDR3 is TGTGCCAGCAGCGTGGACAGGGCAGGCTACACCTTC. It encodes CASSVDRAGYTF.

This clone showed up just a few times. J is TRBJ2-1 and V is TRBV18, with D possibly TRBD2 on 5 matching bases. The V end was cut by 9 bases, the J end by 7 bases, with 16 bases between. Germline CDR1 reads KGHSH; CDR2 reads LQKENI. This CDR3 is 13 amino acids long. The CDR3 coding sequence is TGTGCCAGTGTCATACCGGGGTCGAATGAGCAGTTCTTC. Translation gives CASVIPGSNEQFF. Full variable domain (missing parts from reference TRBV18 and TRBJ2-1): NAGVMQNPRHLVRRRGQEARLRCSPMKGHSHVYWYRQLPEEGLKFMVYLQKENIIDESGMPKERFSAEFPKEGPSILRIQQVVRGDSAAYFCASVIPGSNEQFFGPGTRLTVL.

The rearrangement links TRBV5-6 to TRBJ2-7, with 7 bases that match TRBD1. Germline V gene sequence: CDR1 SGHDT, CDR2 YYEEEE. V lost 0 bases to trimming and J lost 2 bases; unmatched junction nucleotides: 2. The CDR3 is 14 amino acids. This CDR3 is CASSLGGQTYEQYF. CDR3 DNA sequence: TGTGCCAGCAGCTTGGGGGGACAGACCTACGAGCAGTACTTC.

The rearrangement uses TRBV27 and TRBJ2-7; 14 bases fit TRBD2. J lost 2 bases, V lost 7 bases, and 4 bases had no gene match. Per the germline V gene, CDR1 is MNHEY and CDR2 is SMNVEV (reference sequence). This CDR3 has 15 amino acids. CDR3 DNA: TGTGCCAGCAAACCGGGACTAGCGGGAGCCTACGAGCAGTACTTC. Encoded protein: CASKPGLAGAYEQYF.

The chain has TRBV23-1 and TRBJ2-1; TRBD2 aligns across 7 bases. TRBV23-1 is assigned to the ORF class and has an uncertain function. The CDR3 consists of 15 residues. Losses at the gene ends were 0 bases for V and 9 bases for J; bases not matched to a gene: 8. The CDR3 bases are TGCGCCAGCAGTCAATCGTGGCGGGAGTTCGGTGAGCAGTTCTTC. Protein: CASSQSWREFGEQFF.

The chain carries TRBV19 and TRBJ2-5; tentative D call: TRBD1 (6 bases). Germline CDR1 is LNHDA and CDR2 is SQIVND (reference sequence). This CDR3 is 15 amino acids long. V lost 10 bases and J 3 bases, leaving 21 bases between the germline ends. CDR3 in DNA: TGTGCCACTTTGCCGGGACAATCGCCCGAAGAGACCCAGTACTTC. Its translation: CATLPGQSPEETQYF.

The gene calls are TRBV30 and TRBJ2-2; the match to TRBD1 covers 9 bases. The V gene end was trimmed by 3 bases and the J gene end by 8 bases; junction bases not matched to a gene: 10. The CDR3 is made up of 15 amino acids. Germline V gives CDR1 GTSNPN, CDR2 SVGIG (reference sequence). The CDR3 spells CAWSRRDRVEGELFF. The CDR3, as DNA: TGTGCCTGGAGCCGCCGGGACAGGGTAGAGGGGGAGCTGTTTTTT.

The genes are TRBV18 and TRBJ1-1; tentatively, D is TRBD1 (5 bases). This CDR3 is built from 15 residues. V gave up 2 bases and J gave up 0 bases, with 10 bases separating them. Germline V gene sequence: CDR1 KGHSH, CDR2 LQKENI. CDR3 sequence reads: CASSPGGALNTEAFF. The CDR3 DNA follows: TGTGCCAGCTCACCAGGAGGGGCCCTGAACACTGAAGCTTTCTTT. The variable domain in full, with the rest retrieved from reference TRBV18 and TRBJ1-1, is NAGVMQNPRHLVRRRGQEARLRCSPMKGHSHVYWYRQLPEEGLKFMVYLQKENIIDESGMPKERFSAEFPKEGPSILRIQQVVRGDSAAYFCASSPGGALNTEAFFGQGTRLTVV.

The rearrangement links TRBV5-1 to TRBJ1-2, with 7 bases aligning to TRBD1. Germline loops: CDR1 SGHRS, CDR2 YFSETQ. This CDR3 has 15 amino acids. The ends lost 0 bases at V and 7 bases at J; junction bases unmatched: 9. CDR3 coding DNA: TGCGCCAGCAGCTTGGCCACAGGGGCCGTTGGTGGCTACACCTTC. It encodes CASSLATGAVGGYTF.

The CDR3 region is CASTPPGAEAFF. The CDR3 bases are TGTGCCAGCACACCGCCGGGGGCTGAAGCTTTCTTT. The chain couples TRBV28 to TRBJ1-1, with D perhaps matching TRBD1 (5 bases). The ends were cut back, 7 bases at V and 6 bases at J, with 12 bases in the middle. The CDR3 has 12 residues. The germline gives CDR1 MDHEN, CDR2 SYDVKM.